This TCR beta chain was recorded in a study of blood T cell repertoires in COVID-19. The CDR3 covers 15 residues. The germline CDR1 and CDR2 sequences are SGHTA and FQGNSA. V lost 7 bases, J lost 8 bases, and 9 bases stayed unmatched. Authors' methods: The assay estimated nucleated cells by amplifying reference gene primers. Sequenced by immunoSEQ multiplex PCR; TCRdb stores in-frame clones only, minus some. That table gives V, J and clone size, and the DNA gave D and trimming. The repertoire has approximately 250,000 clones, approximately 89% of them found once; the top ten carry 1% to 1.5%. The sample taken for sequencing was PBMCs or T cells enriched from blood (not recorded which). The chain carries TRBV7-2 and TRBJ1-6; TRBD1 agrees at 9 bases. The origin of this receptor is a woman aged 40 to 55 with acute COVID-19. The CDR3, as DNA: TGTGCCAGCACCGCGGGACAGGGAGGGTATTCACCCCTCCACTTT. The encoded protein is CASTAGQGGYSPLHF.